The 24 T cell receptor beta chains reported below all come from one sample, sequenced in a study of T cell repertoires in cytomegalovirus infection. MiXCR, applied by TCRdb to the reads, yields one record per CDR3 protein. This sample has a few hundred thousand distinct CDR3 sequences; 34% occur once, and the top ten carry about 14%. The antigens for these receptors are not known. The source material was cultured PBMCs, sampled from culture after CMV antigen stimulation. These receptors were obtained from a human donor in good health (CMV status not recorded). Some clones in this sample may be carry-over from other donors' samples.

Comments on this clonotype: Relative to the germline gene, one junction end is altered; a read error may explain this. The chain recombines TRBV7-2 with TRBJ2-1; D unclear. This CDR3 region has 13 residues. The V gene's germline CDR1 is SGHTA and CDR2 FQGNSA. CDR3 sequence (DNA): TGTGCCAGCAGCTTAGCCGGCTCCCGTGAGCAGCTCTTC. Protein product: CASSLAGSREQLF.

The CDR3 spells CASSPFALSTMNEQYF. As DNA, the CDR3 is TGTGCCAGTAGTCCATTTGCCCTCAGTACGATGAACGAGCAGTACTTC. The V and J genes are TRBV19 and TRBJ2-7, with no clear D. Looked up from germline, CDR1 is LNHDA and CDR2 is SQIVND (reference sequence). V gave up 5 bases and J gave up 5 bases, with 22 bases separating them. There are 16 residues in the CDR3.

This rearrangement joins TRBV19 to TRBJ2-7, with TRBD2 matching 13 bases. V lost 3 bases and J lost 6; bases outside the gene matches: 2. The length of the CDR3 is 14 residues. Germline loops: CDR1 LNHDA, CDR2 SQIVND (reference sequence). Here the CDR3 reads CASSMGLAGSEQYV. CDR3 coding DNA: TGTGCCAGTAGTATGGGACTAGCGGGATCCGAGCAGTACGTC.

The table lists this clonotype with a few counts. The V call is TRBV12-5, the J call TRBJ2-3; D might be TRBD1 or TRBD2, each matching 5 bases. Germline V gene lookup returns CDR1 LGHNT and CDR2 FRNRAP. V lost 6 bases, J lost 2 bases, and 12 bases lay in between. There are 14 residues in the CDR3. The CDR3 sequence: CASGRDRATDTQYF. CDR3 nucleotide sequence: TGTGCTAGTGGCCGGGACCGGGCCACAGATACGCAGTATTTT.

This clonotype occurred many times. The rearrangement links TRBV7-2 to TRBJ1-5, with D unresolved. Germline CDR1 SGHTA, CDR2 FQGNSA. The CDR3 consists of 13 residues. Trimming took 1 base from V and 5 from J, leaving 6 bases between them. The CDR3 DNA reads TGTGCCAGCAGCTTAGAGTGGGATCAGCCCCAGCATTTT. Translation: CASSLEWDQPQHF.

The DNA for the CDR3 is TGTGCCAGCAATGTGCGGGACAGGGATCGTGAGCAGTTCTTC. This translates into CASNVRDRDREQFF. This chain links TRBV2 with TRBJ2-1, with 9 bases fitting TRBD1. CDR1 and CDR2 from the germline V gene are SNHLY and FYNNEI. This CDR3 region has 14 residues. V shed 7 bases and J 9 bases; nucleotides not matched to a gene: 10. The full variable domain, in which reference TRBV2 and TRBJ2-1 provide the parts outside the CDR3, is EPEVTQTPSHQVTQMGQEVILRCVPISNHLYFYWYRQILGQKVEFLVSFYNNEISEKSEIFDDQFSVERPDGSNFTLKIRSTKLEDSAMYFCASNVRDRDREQFFGPGTRLTVL.

The chain has TRBV5-1 and TRBJ1-1, with 8 nucleotides matching TRBD1. CDR3 length: 14 residues. Germline loops: CDR1 SGHRS, CDR2 YFSETQ. V shed 4 bases and J 7 bases; nucleotides not matched to a gene: 9. For the CDR3, the DNA is TGCGCCAGCAGCACCCCGGGACAGGAGAATGAAGCTTTCTTT. Translating gives CASSTPGQENEAFF. The full variable domain, completed using reference TRBV5-1 and TRBJ1-1, is KAGVTQTPRYLIKTRGQQVTLSCSPISGHRSVSWYQQTPGQGLQFLFEYFSETQRNKGNFPGRFSGRQFSNSRSEMNVSTLELGDSALYLCASSTPGQENEAFFGQGTRLTVV.

In its sample, this clonotype was seen once. The chain combines TRBV30 with TRBJ1-1; a weak D match, TRBD1 (6 bases). The CDR3 covers 13 residues. CDR1 is GTSNPN, CDR2 SVGIG, per germline (reference sequence). Trimming removed 4 bases from V and 2 bases from J, with 11 bases in between. CDR3 protein: CAWTWTENTEAFF. The CDR3 DNA is TGTGCCTGGACCTGGACAGAAAACACTGAAGCTTTCTTT.

The chain is built from TRBV18 and TRBJ1-1, with a weak D call TRBD1 (5 bases). CDR1 and CDR2 (germline): KGHSH, LQKENI. The CDR3 spans 15 residues. Trimming shortened V by 0 bases and J by 7 bases, and 15 bases separated the two germline ends. For the CDR3, the DNA is TGTGCCAGCTCACCACCCAGGGCCCTATGGGGTGAAGCTTTCTTT. It encodes CASSPPRALWGEAFF.

The rearrangement joins TRBV7-2 to TRBJ2-3; 9 nucleotides line up with TRBD2. Germline V gives CDR1 SGHTA, CDR2 FQGNSA. V was clipped by 3 bases and J by 5 bases; unmatched bases: 9. The CDR3 contains 16 residues. The CDR3 spells CASSFSGRLGGDTQYF. For the CDR3, the DNA is TGTGCCAGCAGCTTTAGCGGGAGACTGGGAGGAGATACGCAGTATTTT.

Only a few counts were recorded for this clonotype. J is TRBJ1-5 and V is TRBV19; no clear D. This CDR3 is built from 14 residues. Per germline, CDR1 LNHDA and CDR2 SQIVND (reference sequence). V was cut by 8 bases and J by 0 bases, with 11 bases left in between. The CDR3 protein is CASVGIYSNQPQHF. CDR3 DNA: TGTGCCAGTGTGGGGATTTATAGCAATCAGCCCCAGCATTTT.

The table lists this clonotype with many counts. This chain joins TRBV10-3 and TRBJ2-7, with 10 bases identical to TRBD1. Germline V lookup: CDR1 ENHRY, CDR2 SYGVKD. The CDR3 contains 14 residues. Trimming cost V 6 bases and J 2 bases; bases outside gene matches: 4. CDR3 amino acids: CAISKGQGAYEQYF. As DNA, the CDR3 is TGTGCCATCAGCAAAGGACAGGGGGCCTACGAGCAGTACTTC.

This rearrangement joins TRBV19 to TRBJ2-7; weak D call: TRBD2 (6 bases). V shed 2 bases and J shed 2 bases, with 10 bases lying between them. The CDR3 has 14 amino acids. CDR1 and CDR2 (germline): LNHDA, SQIVND (reference sequence). In DNA form, the CDR3 reads TGTGCCAGTAGTATAAGTAGCGGTACCTACGAGCAGTACTTC. Encoded protein: CASSISSGTYEQYF.

V usage is TRBV7-2 and J usage is TRBJ2-3, with a weak D call TRBD2 (5 bases). Per germline, CDR1 SGHTA and CDR2 FQGNSA. The CDR3 runs 14 residues. V lost 6 bases and J 2 bases, leaving 12 bases between the germline ends. The CDR3, as DNA: TGTGCCAGCAGACGCACGAGGGACACAGATACGCAGTATTTT. This gives the protein CASRRTRDTDTQYF.

This clonotype was seen only a few times. V and J are TRBV10-3 and TRBJ1-1; 7 nucleotides agree with TRBD1. The CDR3 runs 14 residues. V dropped 2 bases and J dropped 4; count of bases not matched to a gene: 4. CDR1 is ENHRY, CDR2 SYGVKD, per germline. As DNA, the CDR3 is TGTGCCATCAGTGAGGGAACAGGGGCCACTGAAGCTTTCTTT. The encoded protein is CAISEGTGATEAFF.

The genes are TRBV9 and TRBJ2-3; D is unclear. CDR3 size: 14 residues. V was trimmed by 1 base and J by 2 bases, leaving 8 bases between them. CDR1 is SGDLS and CDR2 is YYNGEE in the germline V gene. The CDR3 protein is CASSVSGFTDTQYF. DNA for the CDR3: TGTGCCAGCAGCGTAAGTGGGTTCACAGATACGCAGTATTTT.

This clonotype was seen a few times. The chain recombines TRBV2 with TRBJ1-5; no reliable D call. Trimming removed 6 bases at V and 5 bases at J, with 11 bases between. CDR3 length equals 13 residues. The V gene's germline CDR1 is SNHLY and CDR2 FYNNEI. The CDR3 DNA is TGTGCCAGCAGGCCCAGGTGGGATCAGCCCCAGCATTTT. Translation: CASRPRWDQPQHF.

This clonotype turned up a few times. The chain carries TRBV6-5 and TRBJ2-2, with TRBD1 matching over 8 bases. Germline CDR1 and CDR2: MNHEY and SVGAGI. This CDR3 is 16 amino acids long. With V trimmed by 2 bases and J by 7 bases, 9 bases remained unmatched. The CDR3 is CASSYGTGLKDGELFF. CDR3 nucleotide sequence: TGTGCCAGCAGTTACGGGACAGGACTTAAAGACGGGGAGCTGTTTTTT.

The rearrangement uses TRBV7-2 and TRBJ2-3; TRBD2 aligns across 8 bases. This CDR3 contains 16 residues. Germline lookup yields CDR1 SGHTA and CDR2 FQGNSA. J lost 1 base, V lost 3 bases, and 6 bases had no gene match. DNA for the CDR3: TGTGCCAGCAGCTTTCCAAGCGGGAGTGGCACAGATACGCAGTATTTT. Protein sequence: CASSFPSGSGTDTQYF.

This clonotype was counted a few times. The genes are TRBV6-2 or TRBV6-3 and TRBJ2-7, with D hard to call. Germline CDR1 and CDR2: MNHEY and SVGEGT. Trimming removed 8 bases at V and 2 bases at J, with 13 bases between. This CDR3 comprises 13 residues. Written as DNA, the CDR3 is TGTGCCAGCGCCCAGGCTACGACCTACGAGCAGTACTTC. It codes for CASAQATTYEQYF.

Turning to this clonotype: A single base separates this from a much larger clone, so it may be a read error. This chain links TRBV7-2 with TRBJ2-1; perhaps TRBD2 as D (6 bases). CDR3 length equals 15 residues. Trimming removed 5 bases from V and 3 bases from J, with 14 bases in between. The germline V gene encodes CDR1 SGHTA and CDR2 FQGNSA. CDR3 protein: CTSSLGTLNYNEQFF. CDR3 DNA sequence: TGTACCAGCAGCCTCGGGACTCTCAACTACAATGAGCAGTTCTTC.

The chain links TRBV6-2 or TRBV6-3 to TRBJ2-1; D remains unclear. V lost 7 bases and J lost 7, with 14 bases in between. Germline CDR1 and CDR2: MNHEY and SVGEGT. The CDR3 is 13 residues long. The CDR3 bases are TGTGCCAGCACTCCAATAGAGTATAATGAGCAGTTCTTC. It encodes CASTPIEYNEQFF.

This clonotype has just one count. The CDR3 coding sequence is TGTGCCAGTAGTCCCGGGACAGCACCCTTGAAGCAGTACTTC. Amino acid sequence: CASSPGTAPLKQYF. The chain uses TRBV19 and TRBJ2-7; 7 nucleotides line up with TRBD1. CDR3 length: 14 residues. The germline gives CDR1 LNHDA, CDR2 SQIVND (reference sequence). The V and J ends lost 5 bases and 8 bases, in that order; junction bases with no gene match: 12.

In its sample, this clonotype was seen a few times. This chain connects TRBV7-2 to TRBJ2-3; 10 positions match TRBD1. J was trimmed by 0 bases and V by 5 bases; bases with no gene match: 2. The CDR3 length is 15 residues. Per the germline V gene, CDR1 is SGHTA and CDR2 is FQGNSA. CDR3 DNA: TGTGCCAGCAGCAAGGACAGGGGGAGCACAGATACGCAGTATTTT. It translates to CASSKDRGSTDTQYF.